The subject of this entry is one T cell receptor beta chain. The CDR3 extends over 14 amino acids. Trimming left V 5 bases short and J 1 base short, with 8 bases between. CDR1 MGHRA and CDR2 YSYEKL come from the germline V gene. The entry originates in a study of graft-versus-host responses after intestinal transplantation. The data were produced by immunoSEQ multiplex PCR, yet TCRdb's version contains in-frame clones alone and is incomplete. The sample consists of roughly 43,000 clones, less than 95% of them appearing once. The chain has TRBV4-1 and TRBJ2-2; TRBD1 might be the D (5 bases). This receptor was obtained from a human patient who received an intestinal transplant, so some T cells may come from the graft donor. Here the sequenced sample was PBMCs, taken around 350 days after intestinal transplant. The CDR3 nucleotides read TGCGCCAGCAGCTATGACAGGAACACCGGGGAGCTGTTTTTT. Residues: CASSYDRNTGELFF.